This TCR beta chain was recovered during a study of neoadjuvant nivolumab and ipilimumab in lung cancer. Assay: immunoSEQ multiplex PCR; the TCRdb copy retains only in-frame clones and omits some. The table shows more than 40,000 clones, with around 89% occurring only once. Whole-study results and caveats: Pretherapy blood TCR richness correlated positively with resected tumor richness. Resected tumors had greater TCR richness and clonality than uninvolved lung. Only a single major-pathologic-response sample was available for clonality analysis.

The V gene lost 1 base and the J gene lost 7 bases, with 14 bases spanning the gap. The CDR3 loop spans 15 amino acids. Germline V gives CDR1 SEHNR, CDR2 FQNEAQ (reference sequence). Of note for this clone: The antigen is not known.

This specimen was blood, taken before neoadjuvant nivolumab, alone or with ipilimumab. The source is an adult with non-small cell lung cancer. Some clones in this sample may be carry-over from other donors' samples. The chain couples TRBV7-9 to TRBJ2-1, with D perhaps TRBD1 or TRBD2 (6 bases each). The CDR3 here is CASSLGGARRNEQFF. The CDR3 bases are TGTGCCAGCAGCTTAGGGGGGGCGCGTAGGAATGAGCAGTTCTTC.